This T cell receptor (beta chain) was profiled in a study of response to subunit inactivated influenza vaccine. MiXCR, applied by TCRdb to the RT-PCR reads, yields one record per CDR3 protein. The sample contains under 550,000 distinct CDR3 sequences, less than 10% of which appear only once. Looked up from germline, CDR1 is SGHTA and CDR2 is FQGNSA. This CDR3 spans 15 amino acids. With 5 bases clipped from V and 2 bases from J, the junction kept 9 bases outside the gene matches. The genes are TRBV7-2 and TRBJ2-7; 7 bases are a match to TRBD1. The clonotype originates from a man aged 45-69 years who received an inactivated influenza vaccine. Source: PBMCs from blood, taken around 2 years after vaccination. CDR3 coding DNA: TGTGCCAGCAGCCCCAGGGCAACAGGGGCCTACGAGCAGTACTTC. Amino acid sequence: CASSPRATGAYEQYF.